This T cell receptor (beta chain) stems from a study of PD-1 blockade in classical Hodgkin lymphoma. Sequencing was performed with immunoSEQ multiplex PCR; in TCRdb, only in-frame clones are kept and a portion is missing. The data hold over 5,500 clones, with less than 80% observed a single time. V was trimmed by 6 bases and J by 1 base, leaving 10 bases between them. This CDR3 is 13 amino acids long. The germline V gene encodes CDR1 MGHDK and CDR2 SYGVNS. Exposure to brentuximab vedotin varied, and each patient had relapsed following autologous stem cell transplantation. Thawed PBMCs yielded CD4+ T cells through magnetic negative selection.

The chain uses TRBV25-1 and TRBJ2-7; tentative D call: TRBD2 (6 bases). Sequenced here: CD4+ T cells from blood, sampled at baseline. The receptor comes from a human donor with classical Hodgkin lymphoma. In DNA, the CDR3 is TGTGCCAGCAGCCGGGACTCTTCCTACGAGCAGTACTTC. Translation gives CASSRDSSYEQYF.